These 8 T cell receptor beta chains came from one sample sequenced in a study of shared clonotypes between healthy human individuals. TCRdb's table, derived via immunoSEQ multiplex PCR, lists solely in-frame clones and lacks some. The table has a few million clones, 92% seen once. Specimen: naive CD4+ T cells from PBMCs. The subset: CD45RA+ positively selected. The receptors were gathered from a man aged 18-30 years in good health. Some clones in this sample may be carry-over from other donors' samples.

On this clone: Other DNA sequences within the sample encode an identical CDR3. V and J are TRBV7-2 and TRBJ2-3, with TRBD2 identical over 8 bases. The CDR3 loop spans 15 amino acids. Germline V gene sequence: CDR1 SGHTA, CDR2 FQGNSA. After removal of 3 bases from V and 6 bases from J, the junction contained 8 bases not matched to a gene. Written as DNA, the CDR3 is TGTGCCAGCAGCTTCCTAGCGGGTGGAGGGGATACGCAGTATTTT. Its protein is CASSFLAGGGDTQYF.

The chain recombines TRBV6-1 with TRBJ2-3; D is undetermined. Germline CDR1 MNHNS, CDR2 SASEGT. The CDR3 loop spans 13 amino acids. With 5 bases removed from V and 5 bases from J, the gap between germline ends came to 11 bases. CDR3 DNA: TGTGCCAGCAGTCTGCCGGGTGGAGATACGCAGTATTTT. This gives the protein CASSLPGGDTQYF.

The chain couples TRBV11-2 to TRBJ2-7; 12 bases are shared with TRBD2. The V segment lost 8 bases and the J segment 0 bases; nucleotides outside the gene matches: 2. The CDR3 loop spans 14 amino acids. CDR1 and CDR2 from the germline V gene are SGHAT and FQNNGV. The CDR3 nucleotides read TGTGCCAGCCAGACTAGCGGGAGCTCCTACGAGCAGTACTTC. This sequence encodes CASQTSGSSYEQYF.

In its sample, this clone was seen once. The rearrangement links TRBV12-2 to TRBJ2-7. TRBV12-2 corresponds to a pseudogene. The CDR3 is 16 residues long. The CDR3 bases are TGTGCAAGTCGCCACGGGGGCCGAATGTCTTCCTACGAGCAGTACTTC. This encodes CASRHGGRMSSYEQYF.

This sequence joins TRBV4-3 and TRBJ1-2; D gene unclear. CDR1 and CDR2 from the germline V gene are LGHNA and YSLEER. The CDR3 spans 15 residues. The V gene lost 4 bases and the J gene lost 6 bases, with 18 bases spanning the gap. CDR3 DNA: TGCGCCAGCAGCCCAAGGGTTAGTTCGATCGATGGCTACACCTTC. Translating it yields CASSPRVSSIDGYTF.

This chain links TRBV6-1 with TRBJ1-2; maybe TRBD1 (5 bases). V was pared by 2 bases and J by 4 bases, with 17 bases between. The CDR3 sequence is 16 residues long. Germline V gives CDR1 MNHNS, CDR2 SASEGT. In DNA form, the CDR3 reads TGTGCCAGCAGTGAACAATCGAAAAGAGGGGCCTATGGCTACACCTTC. Encoded protein: CASSEQSKRGAYGYTF.

This chain links TRBV28 with TRBJ2-7, with D tentatively TRBD1 (5 bases). The germline V gene has CDR1 MDHEN and CDR2 SYDVKM. V was clipped by 1 base and J by 0 bases, with 13 bases between them. This CDR3 comprises 16 residues. CDR3 amino acids: CASSLLAGRGSYEQYF. The CDR3 DNA reads TGTGCCAGCAGTTTATTGGCAGGAAGGGGCTCCTACGAGCAGTACTTC.

The chain is built from TRBV6-6 and TRBJ1-2, with D maybe TRBD1 (6 bases). Germline CDR1 MNHNY, CDR2 SVGAGI (reference sequence). The CDR3 has 15 residues. V lost 0 bases and J 9 bases, leaving 17 bases between the germline ends. DNA of the CDR3: TGTGCCAGCAGTTACTCGAGGGACGAGGGGGACCGCTACACCTTC. Protein product: CASSYSRDEGDRYTF.